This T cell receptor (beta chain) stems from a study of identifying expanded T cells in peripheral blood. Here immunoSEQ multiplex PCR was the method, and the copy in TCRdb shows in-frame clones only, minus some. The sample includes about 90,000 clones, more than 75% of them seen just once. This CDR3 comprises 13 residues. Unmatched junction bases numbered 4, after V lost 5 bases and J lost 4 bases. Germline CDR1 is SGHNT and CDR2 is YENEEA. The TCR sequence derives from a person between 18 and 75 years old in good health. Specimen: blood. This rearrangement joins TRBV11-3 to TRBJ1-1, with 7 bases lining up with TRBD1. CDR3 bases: TGTGCCAGCAGCGCAGGGGGACCCACTGAAGCTTTCTTT. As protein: CASSAGGPTEAFF. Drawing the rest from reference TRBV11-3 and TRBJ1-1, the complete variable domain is EAGVVQSPRYKIIEKKQPVAFWCNPISGHNTLYWYLQNLGQGPELLIRYENEEAVDDSQLPKDRFSAERLKGVDSTLKIQPAELGDSAVYLCASSAGGPTEAFFGQGTRLTVV.